Below are 8 T cell receptor beta chains sequenced from a single sample in a study of T cell changes during pregnancy in multiple sclerosis. TCRdb keeps only in-frame clones here, not all; method: immunoSEQ multiplex PCR. The sample lists fewer than 150,000 clones, 95% to 98% occurring once. Sequencing was performed on peripheral blood, taken after pregnancy. The receptors here all came from a female donor with multiple sclerosis, enrolled in a pregnancy study.

V is TRBV9 and J is TRBJ2-5; 10 bases are a match to TRBD1. Germline CDR1 and CDR2: SGDLS and YYNGEE. The CDR3 consists of 14 residues. V lost 4 bases to trimming and J lost 5 bases; unmatched junction nucleotides: 5. The CDR3 reads CASSQGTGVETQYF. The CDR3, as DNA: TGTGCCAGCAGCCAAGGGACAGGGGTCGAGACCCAGTACTTC.

This sequence joins TRBV27 and TRBJ2-7; 11 bases agree with TRBD2. Germline CDR1 and CDR2: MNHEY and SMNVEV (reference sequence). The junction had 15 bases not matched to a gene; V was cut back by 5 bases and J by 0 bases. This CDR3 is 19 amino acids long. The chain's CDR3 is CASSPQGLADLGSSYEQYF. For the CDR3, the DNA is TGTGCCAGCAGTCCCCAGGGACTAGCGGATCTGGGAAGCTCCTACGAGCAGTACTTC.

V gene TRBV5-1 combines with J gene TRBJ2-1, with 13 nucleotides matching TRBD2. V shed 2 bases, J shed 8 bases, and the junction held 7 bases outside the gene matches. Germline V gene lookup returns CDR1 SGHRS and CDR2 YFSETQ. The CDR3 contains 16 residues. The CDR3 reads CASSFGTSGIFDEQFF. The CDR3 coding sequence is TGCGCCAGCAGCTTCGGGACTAGCGGGATCTTTGATGAGCAGTTCTTC. Together with reference TRBV5-1 and TRBJ2-1, the CDR3 gives the full variable domain: KAGVTQTPRYLIKTRGQQVTLSCSPISGHRSVSWYQQTPGQGLQFLFEYFSETQRNKGNFPGRFSGRQFSNSRSEMNVSTLELGDSALYLCASSFGTSGIFDEQFFGPGTRLTVL.

J is TRBJ2-2 and V is TRBV2; 11 bases are a match to TRBD2. V was pared by 7 bases and J by 7 bases, with 8 bases of the junction left unmatched. This CDR3 is 15 amino acids long. Germline CDR1 and CDR2: SNHLY and FYNNEI. CDR3 sequence (DNA): TGTGCCAGCAAACGGCTAGCGGGAGGTCTCGGGGAGCTGTTTTTT. It specifies CASKRLAGGLGELFF.

The chain is built from TRBV28 and TRBJ2-4, with unresolved D. The V end lost 6 bases, the J end lost 5 bases, and 11 bases lay between the germline ends. The CDR3 extends over 13 amino acids. Per germline, CDR1 MDHEN and CDR2 SYDVKM. This CDR3 reads CASSPRIQNIQYF. The CDR3 DNA is TGTGCCAGCAGCCCTAGGATACAAAACATTCAGTACTTC.

This clone was picked up one time. This chain joins TRBV14 and TRBJ2-5; perhaps TRBD2 as D (6 bases). The germline V gene encodes CDR1 SGHDN and CDR2 FVKESK. CDR3 length: 17 residues. V lost 1 base and J lost 5, with 20 bases in between. For the CDR3, the DNA is TGTGCCAGCAGCCAAGGTGGTAACCGGGAGCGAGGGGAGACCCAGTACTTC. Translated: CASSQGGNRERGETQYF.

V gene TRBV28 combines with J gene TRBJ1-5; a weak D match, TRBD1 (6 bases). Germline values: CDR1 MDHEN, CDR2 SYDVKM. The CDR3 has 14 amino acids. Between the trimmed V and J ends, which lost 3 bases and 6 bases, there was a span of 12 bases. The CDR3 DNA reads as TGTGCCAGCAGTTTTAATAGGGGGACTCAGCCCCAGCATTTT. It specifies CASSFNRGTQPQHF.

The chain joins TRBV7-3 to TRBJ2-7, with D unclear. The V and J ends lost 5 bases and 3 bases respectively, with 11 bases between them. The CDR3 has 13 residues. Germline V CDR1 and CDR2: SGHTA, FQGTGA. The CDR3 nucleotides are TGTGCCAGCAGCAGGAACCCGGGCTACGAGCAGTACTTC. Its translation is CASSRNPGYEQYF. Full variable domain (remainder filled in from reference TRBV7-3 and TRBJ2-7): GAGVSQTPSNKVTEKGKYVELRCDPISGHTALYWYRQSLGQGPEFLIYFQGTGAADDSGLPNDRFFAVRPEGSVSTLKIQRTERGDSAVYLCASSRNPGYEQYFGPGTRLTVT.